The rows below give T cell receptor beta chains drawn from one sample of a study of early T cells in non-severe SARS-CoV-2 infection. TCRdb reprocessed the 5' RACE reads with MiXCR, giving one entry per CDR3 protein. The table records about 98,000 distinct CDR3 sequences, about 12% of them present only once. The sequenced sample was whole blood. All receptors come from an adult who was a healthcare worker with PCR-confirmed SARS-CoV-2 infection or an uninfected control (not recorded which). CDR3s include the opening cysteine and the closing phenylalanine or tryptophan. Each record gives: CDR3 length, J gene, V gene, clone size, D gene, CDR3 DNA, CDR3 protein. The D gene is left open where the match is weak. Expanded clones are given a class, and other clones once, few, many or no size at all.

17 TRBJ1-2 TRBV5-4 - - TGTGCCAGCAGCTTGGCCGGGTGGGGCATAACTAACTATGGCTTCACCTTC CASSLAGWGITNYGFTF
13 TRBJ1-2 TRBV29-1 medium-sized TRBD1 TGCAGCGTCCGTGGACAGGGCAACTATGGCTACACCTTC CSVRGQGNYGYTF
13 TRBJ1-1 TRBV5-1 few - TGCGCCAGCAGCTTGAATCAGGGGACTGAAGCTTTCTTT CASSLNQGTEAFF
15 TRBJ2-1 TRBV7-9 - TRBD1 TGTGCCAGCAGCTTAATACAGGGGATGAGGAATGAGCAGTTCTTC CASSLIQGMRNEQFF
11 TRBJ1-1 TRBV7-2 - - TGTGCCAGCAGCTTCCCCCATGAAGCTTTCTTT CASSFPHEAFF
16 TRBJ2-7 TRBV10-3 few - TGTGCCATCAGTGACAAAGCGTCCACCAGCTCCTACGAGCAGTACTTC CAISDKASTSSYEQYF
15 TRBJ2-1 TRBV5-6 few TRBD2 TGTGCCAGCAGCTTGCTCGGGACTAGCGCCAATGAGCAGTTCTTC CASSLLGTSANEQFF
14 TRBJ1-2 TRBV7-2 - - TGTGCCAGCAGCCCTAGGGAGATTGGCTATGGCTACACCTTC CASSPREIGYGYTF
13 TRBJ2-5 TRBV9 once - TGTGCCAGCAGCCCCGGCGGTTCGGAGACCCAGTACTTC CASSPGGSETQYF
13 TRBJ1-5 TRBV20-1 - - TGCAGTGCTAGGGAGGCTGGCAATCAGCCCCAGCATTTT CSAREAGNQPQHF
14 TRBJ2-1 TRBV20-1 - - TGCAGTGCTCATACCTCGACCGTTTACAATGAGCAGTTCTTC CSAHTSTVYNEQFF
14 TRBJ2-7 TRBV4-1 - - TGCGCCAGCAGCCAACCAGGGAGGTCCTACGAGCAGTACTTC CASSQPGRSYEQYF
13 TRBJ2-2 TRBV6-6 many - TGTGCCAGCAGTTACTATAACACCGGGGAGCTGTTTTTT CASSYYNTGELFF
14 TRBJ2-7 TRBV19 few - TGTGCCAGTAGGGTAGCGGACAACTCCTACGAGCAGTACTTC CASRVADNSYEQYF
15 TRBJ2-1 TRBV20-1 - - TGCAGTGCTATGGATGTACGGCCTAAAGTCAATGAGCAGTTCTTC CSAMDVRPKVNEQFF
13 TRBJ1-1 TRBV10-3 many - TGTGCCATCAGTGAGGGAGGAAACACTGAAGCTTTCTTT CAISEGGNTEAFF
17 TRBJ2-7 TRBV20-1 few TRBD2 TGCAGTGCTAGATACGTCCCGACTAGCGGGAGCTCCTACGAGCAGTACTTC CSARYVPTSGSSYEQYF
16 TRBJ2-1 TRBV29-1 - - TGCAGCGTTGAACAGACCGGGACGGGGGTAGGAAATGAGCAGTTCTTC CSVEQTGTGVGNEQFF
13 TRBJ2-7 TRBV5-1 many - TGCGCCAGCAGCTTGGACAGGGCCTACGAGCAGTACTTC CASSLDRAYEQYF
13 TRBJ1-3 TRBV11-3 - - TGTGCCAGCAGCTTTTCCGAGGGAAACACCATATATTTT CASSFSEGNTIYF
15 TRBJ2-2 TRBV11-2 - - TGTGCCAGCAGCTTAGCTAGCAGATACACCGGGGAGCTGTTTTTT CASSLASRYTGELFF
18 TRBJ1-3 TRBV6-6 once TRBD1 TGTGCCAGCAGTCCCAGATTTGGACAGGGCCTCTCTGGAAACACCATATATTTT CASSPRFGQGLSGNTIYF
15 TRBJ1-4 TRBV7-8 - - TGTGCCAGCAGGTTGAGTCTAGGACGTTGGGAAAAACTGTTTTTT CASRLSLGRWEKLFF
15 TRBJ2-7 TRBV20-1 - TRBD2 TGCAGTGCTAGAGAAGTTACTAGCGGGGCCTACGAGCAGTACTTC CSAREVTSGAYEQYF
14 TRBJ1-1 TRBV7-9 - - TGTGCCAGCATCTATCAAGGACAGAACACTGAAGCTTTCTTT CASIYQGQNTEAFF
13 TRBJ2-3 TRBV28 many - TGTGCCAGCAGTTTACGGGGCACAGATACGCAGTATTTT CASSLRGTDTQYF
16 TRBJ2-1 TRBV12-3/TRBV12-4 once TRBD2 TGTGCCAGCAGGAATGAACGGGAGGTGGCCTACAATGAGCAGTTCTTC CASRNEREVAYNEQFF
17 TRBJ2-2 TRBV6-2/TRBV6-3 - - TGTGCCAGCAGTCCGGGAAGAGGCCGGGCGAACACCGGGGAGCTGTTTTTT CASSPGRGRANTGELFF
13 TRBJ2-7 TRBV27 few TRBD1 TGTGCCAGCAGCCGGACAGGGTCCGGCGAGCAGTACTTC CASSRTGSGEQYF
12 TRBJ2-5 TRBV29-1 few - TGCAGCGTTGAATTTACGGGAGAGACCCAGTACTTC CSVEFTGETQYF
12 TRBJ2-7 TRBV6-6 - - TGTGCCAGCAGACGCCACCAATACGAGCAGTACTTC CASRRHQYEQYF
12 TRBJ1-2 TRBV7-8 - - TGTGCCAGCAGCGCCCAGGGCCTCCCCTACACCTTC CASSAQGLPYTF
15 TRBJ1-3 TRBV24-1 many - TGTGCCACCACCTCAGGGAGGCCATCTGGAAACACCATATATTTT CATTSGRPSGNTIYF
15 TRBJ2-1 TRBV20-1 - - TGCAGTGCTAGGGGACGCGGGATTAAAAACAATGAGCAGTTCTTC CSARGRGIKNNEQFF
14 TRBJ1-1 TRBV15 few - TGTGCCACCAGCAGAGATCTTGGGGGCACTGAAGCTTTCTTT CATSRDLGGTEAFF
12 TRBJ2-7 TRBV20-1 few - TGCAGTGCTAGAACCCTCTCCTACGAGCAGTACTTC CSARTLSYEQYF
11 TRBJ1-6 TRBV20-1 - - TGCAGCGCCCTACGGAATTCACCCCTCCACTTT CSALRNSPLHF
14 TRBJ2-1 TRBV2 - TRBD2 TGTGCCAGCAGTGCGCGACTAGCGGACAATGAGCAGTTCTTC CASSARLADNEQFF
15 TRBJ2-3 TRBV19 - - TGTGCCAGTAGTATGGGCGCAGGGGGCACAGATACGCAGTATTTT CASSMGAGGTDTQYF
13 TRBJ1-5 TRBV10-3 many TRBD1 TGTGCCATCAGGTCAGGGGGGAATCAGCCCCAGCATTTT CAIRSGGNQPQHF
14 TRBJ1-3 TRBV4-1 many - TGCGCCAGCAGCCAAGCCGGCCATGGAAACACCATATATTTT CASSQAGHGNTIYF
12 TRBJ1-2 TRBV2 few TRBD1 TGTGCCAGCAGTGACAGGGGGCATGGCTACACCTTC CASSDRGHGYTF
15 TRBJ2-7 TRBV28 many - TGTGCCAGCAGACCCATTGTACAGGGCGGGGGCGAGCAGTACTTC CASRPIVQGGGEQYF
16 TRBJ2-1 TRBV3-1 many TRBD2 TGTGCCAGCAGCCAAGGCTCTGGGAGGGGCTCCAATGAGCAGTTCTTC CASSQGSGRGSNEQFF
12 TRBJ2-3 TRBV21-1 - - TGTGCCAGCAGCAAAGTCGGAGATACGCAGTATTTT CASSKVGDTQYF
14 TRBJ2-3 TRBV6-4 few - TGTGCCAGCAGTGACGGGCAGAACACAGATACGCAGTATTTT CASSDGQNTDTQYF
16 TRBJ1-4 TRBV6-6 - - TGTGCCAGCAGTTACGCCACGCGACGGACTAATGAAAAACTGTTTTTT CASSYATRRTNEKLFF
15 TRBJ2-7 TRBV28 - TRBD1 TGTGCCAGCACTGGTGTGGGGACAGGGGGCACCGGGCAGTACTTC CASTGVGTGGTGQYF
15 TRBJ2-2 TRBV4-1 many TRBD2 TGCGCCAGCAGCCAAGGACTAGCGGTTACCGGGGAGCTGTTTTTT CASSQGLAVTGELFF
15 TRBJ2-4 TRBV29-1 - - TGCAGCGTTGAGAACCTGACAGGAACCAAAAACATTCAGTACTTC CSVENLTGTKNIQYF